This T cell receptor beta chain was recorded in a study of early T cells in non-severe SARS-CoV-2 infection. Study background: Chains from this unsorted whole-blood bulk RNA could not be paired. Study results and caveats: The study's VDJdb matching favored anti-spike CD8 responses and missed private and CD4 specificities.

In its sample, this clonotype was seen a few times. Its specificity is not known. Unique molecular identifier tags were affixed to discrete cDNA molecules. TCRdb analysed the 5' RACE reads with MiXCR anew, one entry per CDR3 protein. The table shows 85,000 to 100,000 distinct CDR3 sequences, with approximately 10% occurring only once. The V gene's germline CDR1 is SNHLY and CDR2 FYNNEI. Between the trimmed V and J ends, which lost 6 bases and 0 bases, there was a span of 12 bases. The CDR3 has 15 amino acids. V is TRBV2 and J is TRBJ1-3, with D maybe TRBD1 (5 bases). This receptor was identified in an adult who was a healthcare worker with PCR-confirmed SARS-CoV-2 infection or an uninfected control (not recorded which). The input for sequencing was whole blood, taken at baseline. CDR3 protein: CASSGTVTSGNTIYF. The CDR3 bases are TGTGCCAGCAGCGGGACGGTGACCTCTGGAAACACCATATATTTT. The full variable domain, in which reference TRBV2 and TRBJ1-3 provide the parts outside the CDR3, is EPEVTQTPSHQVTQMGQEVILRCVPISNHLYFYWYRQILGQKVEFLVSFYNNEISEKSEIFDDQFSVERPDGSNFTLKIRSTKLEDSAMYFCASSGTVTSGNTIYFGEGSWLTVV.